This T cell receptor (beta chain) was obtained from a study of T and B cells in COVID-19 patients. Study-wide points: There were 2,000 to 3,000 TCR clusters exclusive to the recovered cohort, some 31 with low generation probability. Highly clonal in active COVID-19, TRB repertoires exceeded healthy-donor diversity and richness at recovery. Patients with COVID-19 reportedly showed strongly skewed T cell receptor beta variable and joining gene usage. Early severe-case samples and blood from mildly ill patients during symptoms were in short supply.

Multiplex PCR with BIOMED2 TRB-A/B primer pools amplified TRB rearrangements. TCRdb reprocessed the multiplex PCR reads via MiXCR and lists one record per CDR3 protein. The table lists around 16,000 distinct CDR3 sequences, under 35% of them singletons. CDR3 length equals 14 residues. Blood genomic DNA input for TRB amplification was about 240-550 ng. As regards this clonotype: Its antigen remains unidentified. Relative to the germline gene, one junction end is altered; a read error may explain this.

The sample comprised blood. The chain carries TRBV5-3 and TRBJ2-7; D is perhaps TRBD2 (6 bases). TRBV5-3 belongs to the ORF category, with a function that is uncertain. The sequence was collected from a human donor who had recovered from COVID-19. The DNA of the CDR3 is TGCGCCAGCAGCTTGGATTCAGGGAGGTGGGAGCAGTACTTC. Protein: CASSLDSGRWEQYF.